This TCR beta chain was retrieved from a study of beta chain features in type 1 diabetes listed by TCRdb under 2018. At the level of the whole study: No differences in mean age, gender distribution, total cell number or subset yield were found between patients and healthy donors. A total of roughly 100 million sorted cells were examined across all samples, and the number of cells per subset was strongly correlated with RNA yield. The study compared the TCRB repertoires of sorted circulating CD4+ T cell subsets in recently diagnosed type 1 diabetes patients with those in matched healthy donors. Naive and central memory subsets were obtained from all 28 donors, but regulatory and stem cell-like memory subsets were isolated from only 8 patients and roughly eight healthy donors.

About this clone: Its antigen is not yet known. The record has no base qualities; no much larger clone is one base away.

Points the paper makes about the study in general: Naive, central memory and regulatory TCRB repertoires appeared to be more similar among patients than among healthy donors. Shorter templates might be favored by PCR, yet because patient and control samples were amplified and corrected together, any such skew would affect both groups equally. Only small numbers of individuals were included in the HLA sub-analyses, which left unresolved whether HLA type had any influence on TCRB rearrangement. At VDJ recombination sites, patients with type 1 diabetes made fewer insertions and deleted more nucleotides, a pattern implying thymic rearrangement abnormalities. Sequencing cDNA rather than genomic DNA could over-represent highly expressing activated cells, although activation and CD3 levels did not differ between groups. A moderate but significant shortening of TCRB CDR3 length was observed in type 1 diabetes patients in all four CD4+ subsets.

The High Capacity cDNA Reverse Transcription Kit was used to reverse transcribe all of the isolated RNA, meaning that expressed TCRB transcripts were what got sequenced. Naive, central memory and regulatory T cell samples underwent deep immunoSEQ sequencing, averaging about 3.57 million total reads per sample. Sorted cells were lysed in RLT buffer, and RNA was extracted using DNase-treated RNeasy Micro or Mini kits according to cell number. To prevent cross-contamination, each cell subset was processed individually, whereas patient and healthy donor samples were processed jointly. The immunoSEQ multiplex PCR was used to amplify TCRB sequences from cDNA, generating 87-bp fragments that spanned the CDR3 region. Sequencing of the amplicons was done on the Illumina HiSeq platform. From the authors' description of their analysis: PCR bias was computationally corrected using synthetic template baselines, reads within Hamming distance 2 were collapsed, and singletons that could not be merged were discarded. Reads were aligned against IMGT to assign V, D and J genes, CDR3 length and insertions or deletions at six rearrangement sites. Within each subset, clonotype counts were normalized to the number of sorted cells before true diversity and Gini coefficients were calculated with the tcR R package. The overlap coefficient, calculated on TCRB nucleotide sequences, was used to quantify repertoire sharing. In TCRdb, the immuneACCESS table is reduced to in-frame sequences with V and J assigned. These tables do not hold every clone; where another copy was compared, an unresolved V gene accounts for under half, and the others remain unexplained. V and J calls and clone size come straight from that table; D and trimming were deduced from the DNA. The sample yields some 44,000 clones; roughly 56% were counted once. Jointly, the top ten make up over 2% of the sample.

The germline V gene sets CDR1 to MDHEN and CDR2 to SYDVKM. Measured from the cysteine to the phenylalanine, the CDR3 is 15 residues long. Just the 45-base CDR3 DNA is kept, in frame starting at base 1. V loses 6 bases at its end and J loses 7 bases; junction bases beyond the gene matches: 7. From each donor, a single peripheral blood sample of 95 to 150 mL on average was drawn into heparinised tubes. Using a panel that included CD45RO, CCR7, CD25, CD127, CD95 and CD27, naive, central memory, regulatory and stem cell-like memory CD4+ T cells were sorted on a BD FACSAria II. Purity was above 98% for every sorted population. PBMCs were isolated immediately by Lymphoprep density gradient centrifugation and stained directly without culture. So that batch effects would be minimized, each experiment stained and sorted samples in pairs, pairing one healthy donor with one patient.

Sequencing used Tregs from blood. The sample's cell subset or site label is to be understood as: regulatory CD4+ T cells. In this chain, TRBV28 is recombined with TRBJ2-3, and 13 junction bases match TRBD2. The sequence was obtained from a woman under 30 in good health. The DNA sequence is given as TGTGCCAGCAGGGGGGGACTAGCGGGGATCTATACGCAGTATTTT. This gives the protein CASRGGLAGIYTQYF.